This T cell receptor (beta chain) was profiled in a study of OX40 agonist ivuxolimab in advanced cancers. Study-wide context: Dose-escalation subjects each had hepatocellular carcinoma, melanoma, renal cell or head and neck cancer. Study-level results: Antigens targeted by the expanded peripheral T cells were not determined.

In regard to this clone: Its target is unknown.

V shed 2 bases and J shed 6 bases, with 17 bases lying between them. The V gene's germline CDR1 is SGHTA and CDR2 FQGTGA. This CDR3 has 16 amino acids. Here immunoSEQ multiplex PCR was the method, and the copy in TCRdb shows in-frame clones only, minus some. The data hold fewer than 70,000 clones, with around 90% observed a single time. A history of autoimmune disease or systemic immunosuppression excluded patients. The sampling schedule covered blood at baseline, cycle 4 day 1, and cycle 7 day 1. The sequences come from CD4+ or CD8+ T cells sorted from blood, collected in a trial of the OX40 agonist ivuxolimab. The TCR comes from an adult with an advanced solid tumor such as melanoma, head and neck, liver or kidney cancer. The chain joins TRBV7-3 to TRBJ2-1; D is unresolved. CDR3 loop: CASSLYAVESSNEQFF. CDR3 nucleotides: TGTGCCAGCAGCTTATATGCTGTGGAGTCGTCCAATGAGCAGTTCTTC.